This T cell receptor beta chain originates from a study of read filtering for tumor transcriptome and immune sequencing (dated by TCRdb to about 2020). Regarding the research as a whole: Of the patients in the cohort, about 17 were male and 14 to 15 were female, and their mean age was roughly 68 years, with a range of about 40 to 85. Using the same bone marrow samples, the study compared TCR repertoires obtained by targeted immune repertoire sequencing with those obtained by bulk whole-transcriptome sequencing. After DNase treatment, whole-transcriptome libraries were prepared using the TruSeq RNA Access Library Prep Kit. Per sample, about 4 to 10.27 million TCR-region mapped reads were obtained with IR-seq, compared with only about 80 to 1,300 with RNA-seq. Under revised international staging, about eight patients fell into R-ISS I, 16 into R-ISS II and about seven into R-ISS III. One of the main goals was to work out a read-filtering strategy for immune repertoire data, in particular whether clonotypes backed by only a single read should be removed.

The research as a whole found: Single-read clonotypes made up roughly four fifths of clonotypes but 3% to 3.5% of total reads in IR-seq, and 70% to 75% of clonotypes and about 45% of reads in RNA-seq. The correlation between IR-seq and RNA-seq shared clonotype proportions rose when single-read clonotypes were removed. The sorted CD138-negative fraction was not purified T cells but a mixed bone marrow immune population. IR-seq captured clonotypes at much higher depth and more reliably than RNA-seq, and smaller IR-seq throughput sufficed to identify most shared clonotypes.

This clonotype has a handful of counts. Its antigen is not yet known. The record has no base qualities; no much larger clone is one base away. Bone marrow was sampled from every patient at the time of active disease. Ficoll-Hypaque density gradient centrifugation was used to isolate the bone marrow mononuclear cells. Myeloma plasma cells were removed and CD138-negative cells were collected by negative selection after labeling with CD138 magnetic microbeads on a MACS separator. The purity of the isolated cells was checked by flow cytometry with CD138 antibodies on an Attune NxT. Total RNA was extracted using TRIzol reagent and was quantified on a NanoDrop spectrophotometer. For each patient, the CD138-negative bone marrow sample underwent paired RNA-seq and IR-seq. CDR1 and CDR2 (SGHRS, YFSETQ) derive from the germline V gene. Measured from the cysteine to the phenylalanine, the CDR3 is 13 residues long. CDR3 DNA is the only sequence kept; it has 39 bases, read in frame from the first base. The germline ends are 13 bases apart after V is trimmed by 4 bases and J by 8 bases.

The Immunoverse kit was used to build TCR libraries from roughly 370 ng RNA, with molecular barcoded adaptors covering alpha/delta and beta/gamma chains. TCR library preparation used the same RNA that went into transcriptome sequencing. Sequencing of TCR libraries was carried out on an Illumina HiSeq 4000 with 2 x 150 cycles. The study's processing was this. With MiXCR, TCR reads were aligned to human V, D, J and C references and assembled into CDR3 clonotypes, with quality filtering and error correction included. The tcR package in R was used to analyze clonotype counts and gene usage diversity. Raw mapping reads were checked after the RNA-seq reads had been mapped by STAR aligner version 2.5.3a onto the human GRCh37 genome. To test how sequencing depth affected the clonotypes detected, IR-seq fastq files were randomly downsampled with Seqtk 1.3. In-frame beta chains were kept once TCRdb had trimmed the public reads at Q25 with fastp and called clones with MiXCR. Each entry is one CDR3 protein sequence, shown with its most common DNA and genes. Clone size and V and J calls follow TCRdb, not the original study. Within this sample are more than 35,000 distinct CDR3 sequences, with about 13% of them counted one time only. Jointly, the top ten make up roughly 40% of the sample.

The clonotype was recovered from a donor at least 40 years old with multiple myeloma. This chain joins TRBV5-1 to TRBJ1-5; the D gene identity is not certain. Sequencing input: a population of CD138-negative cells sorted from bone marrow. Per the publication, the cell subset or site label means: bone marrow mononuclear cells depleted of CD138+ plasma/myeloma cells by negative magnetic selection. The bases are TGCGCCAGCAGCGAGAAGACTGGGAAGCCCCAGCATTTT. It is translated as CASSEKTGKPQHF.